This T cell receptor (beta chain) was profiled in a study of vaccination and CD4 T cells after COVID-19. Study observations and caveats: Vaccine-specific clones in convalescent patients were spike mono-reactive in 304 of 307 cases.

The ends lost 3 bases at V and 1 base at J; junction bases unmatched: 8. This CDR3 is built from 18 residues. Germline V lookup: CDR1 DFQATT, CDR2 SNEGSKA (reference sequence). The Oncomine TCR Beta short-read assay generated sequence data from the DNA of cultured CD4+ T cells. TCRdb recomputed calls from the PCR reads with MiXCR, one row per CDR3 protein. Altogether some 7,400 distinct CDR3 sequences are present, 35% to 40% being singletons, with the ten largest covering about 16%. As for treatment: approximately nine-day PBMC culture with coronavirus spike peptide pools or control peptides (ViraFEST assay). Ahead of the COVID-19 pandemic (2011-2018), the CD4+ T cells of the unexposed donor were collected. This clonotype was detected a few times. Its antigen remains unidentified.

Sequencing was carried out using CD4+ T cells from blood, cultured in vitro. The receptor's source is a human donor in good health. The chain carries TRBV20-1 and TRBJ2-1; 14 bases fit TRBD2. This CDR3 reads CSARLRTSGRKSYNEQFF. CDR3 DNA sequence: TGCAGTGCTAGGCTCCGGACTAGCGGGAGGAAATCCTACAATGAGCAGTTCTTC.